This entry is about one TCR beta chain. The data were taken from a study of blood T cell repertoires in COVID-19. This study enrolled people aged about 18 to 100 from around 26 US geographic areas. As processed by the authors: The assay estimated nucleated cells by amplifying reference gene primers. Some clones are missing from TCRdb's copy, which holds only in-frame ones; the method was immunoSEQ multiplex PCR. V, J and clone size reflect that table, while D and trimming were determined from the DNA. The sample carries 200,000 or so clones, 70% to 90% recorded once. Material for sequencing was PBMCs or T cells enriched from blood (not recorded which). This clonotype originated in a middle-aged woman with acute COVID-19.

CDR3 residues: CASSPGGTQPQHF. CDR3 coding DNA: TGTGCCAGCTCACCAGGCGGGACTCAGCCCCAGCATTTT. The chain uses TRBV18 and TRBJ1-5; a weak D match, TRBD1 (5 bases). Germline values: CDR1 KGHSH, CDR2 LQKENI. The CDR3 has 13 residues. V shed 2 bases and J shed 6 bases, with 8 bases lying between them.